This T cell receptor (beta chain) came from a study of T cell repertoires in ileal Crohn's disease. Study summary: Every patient was operated on for stricturing (about 60%) or penetrating (39%) complications.

Whole-study findings and limits: Compared with CD4 T cells, sorted CD8 cells carried more expanded clones. Compared with non-smokers, active smokers at surgery showed more clonal expansions.

Sample time point: neoterminal ileum biopsy at postoperative endoscopy, about 6 months after surgery. Patients were adults with ileal or ileocolonic Crohn's disease needing resection. The data were produced by immunoSEQ multiplex PCR, yet TCRdb's version contains in-frame clones alone and is incomplete. The repertoire holds around 4,500 clones, with 65% to 85% as singletons. CDR3 length: 13 amino acids. V was clipped by 4 bases and J by 5 bases, with 8 bases between them. Per the germline V gene, CDR1 is SGHTA and CDR2 is FQGTGA. As for this clone: Its specificity is not known.

This sequence was found in an adult with Crohn's disease. V is TRBV7-3 and J is TRBJ2-2; TRBD1 might be the D (6 bases). Sequenced material: ileal tissue. The DNA for the CDR3 is TGTGCCAGCAGCTCAGGGGTTACCGGGGAGCTGTTTTTT. Translation gives CASSSGVTGELFF.